The next 5 T cell receptor beta chains were all read from a single sample in a study of post-analysis software for immune sequencing data. Study results and limitations: Relative to controls, patients had 4 or 5 TRBV segments at higher frequency, with TRBV5-6, TRBV5-1 and TRBV20-1 among these.

The antigens of these receptors remain unknown. Unique molecular identifiers were present in the TCR beta cDNA libraries. TCRdb re-called the PCR reads with MiXCR, one entry per CDR3 protein. The table includes some 890,000 distinct CDR3 sequences, 53% detected once. Sequencing used blood. Receptor source: a girl aged 10 to 17 with multiple sclerosis.

The CDR3 sequence: CASSLRVGDSYNEQFF. The DNA of the CDR3 is TGCGCCAGCAGCTTGAGGGTGGGGGACTCCTACAATGAGCAGTTCTTC. V gene TRBV5-1 combines with J gene TRBJ2-1, with D perhaps given as TRBD1 or TRBD2 (5 bases each). The germline CDR1 and CDR2 sequences are SGHRS and YFSETQ. The CDR3 has 16 residues. V lost 1 base, J lost 0 bases, and 11 bases lay in between.

The chain employs TRBV9 and TRBJ2-7, with 8 bases lining up with TRBD2. Germline values: CDR1 SGDLS, CDR2 YYNGEE. The junction had 4 bases not matched to a gene; V was cut back by 0 bases and J by 2 bases. This CDR3 region has 15 residues. The CDR3 is CASSVATGLAYEQYF. In DNA, the CDR3 is TGTGCCAGCAGCGTAGCTACGGGACTAGCCTACGAGCAGTACTTC.

The V gene is TRBV20-1, the J gene TRBJ2-5; the D gene is possibly TRBD1 (5 bases). This CDR3 is 16 amino acids long. Germline V gives CDR1 DFQATT, CDR2 SNEGSKA (reference sequence). The V end lost 1 base, the J end lost 3 bases, and 18 bases lay between the germline ends. The CDR3 sequence: CSARVADTPRKETQYF. For the CDR3, the DNA is TGCAGTGCTAGAGTGGCGGACACCCCTAGGAAAGAGACCCAGTACTTC.

The chain has TRBV9 and TRBJ2-7; unclear D gene. V lost 0 bases and J lost 1, with 8 bases in between. The length of the CDR3 is 14 residues. Looked up from germline, CDR1 is SGDLS and CDR2 is YYNGEE. CDR3: CASSVDVGSYEQYF. The CDR3 coding sequence is TGTGCCAGCAGCGTAGACGTGGGGTCCTACGAGCAGTACTTC. Complete variable domain (other parts from reference TRBV9 and TRBJ2-7): DSGVTQTPKHLITATGQRVTLRCSPRSGDLSVYWYQQSLDQGLQFLIQYYNGEERAKGNILERFSAQQFPDLHSELNLSSLELGDSALYFCASSVDVGSYEQYFGPGTRLTVT.

This clonotype has just a few counts. The J gene is TRBJ1-2, the V gene TRBV2, with TRBD1 matching over 8 bases. J lost 2 bases, V lost 3 bases, and 2 bases had no gene match. Per germline, CDR1 SNHLY and CDR2 FYNNEI. The CDR3 consists of 14 residues. As DNA, the CDR3 is TGTGCCAGCAGTGAGGGGACAGGCAACTATGGCTACACCTTC. It yields the protein CASSEGTGNYGYTF.